The 29 T cell receptor beta chains below all came from one sample that was sequenced in a study of vaccination and CD4 T cells after COVID-19. Cultured CD4+ T-cell DNA underwent Oncomine TCR Beta short-read sequencing. Each CDR3 protein is one row after TCRdb ran MiXCR on the PCR reads. The sample has several thousand distinct CDR3 sequences; about three fifths are singletons. No cognate antigen is known for these TCRs. Regarding treatment: roughly ten-day PBMC culture with coronavirus spike peptide pools or control peptides (ViraFEST assay). The unexposed donor provided CD4+ T cells, which were taken before the COVID-19 pandemic (2011-2018). Sequenced material: CD4+ T cells from blood, cultured in vitro. These receptors originate from a human donor in good health.

This sequence joins TRBV7-2 and TRBJ2-5, with D uncertain. From germline, CDR1 is SGHTA and CDR2 FQGNSA. The CDR3 extends over 16 amino acids. Between the trimmed V and J ends, which lost 5 bases and 5 bases, there was a span of 21 bases. The DNA for the CDR3 is TGTGCCAGCAGCCTAGACCCGACACGGTTGGCGGAGACCCAGTACTTC. It translates to CASSLDPTRLAETQYF.

This chain links TRBV5-1 with TRBJ2-6; either TRBD1 or TRBD2 may supply D (6 bases each). V gave up 5 bases and J gave up 2 bases, with 11 bases separating them. Germline V lookup: CDR1 SGHRS, CDR2 YFSETQ. The CDR3 covers 15 residues. The chain's CDR3 is CASSSGAAGANVLTF. CDR3 DNA sequence: TGCGCCAGCAGTTCGGGGGCGGCTGGGGCCAACGTCCTGACTTTC.

The chain employs TRBV6-1 and TRBJ2-3; TRBD1 aligns across 8 bases. Germline V CDR1 and CDR2: MNHNS, SASEGT. Trimming removed 3 bases from V and 3 bases from J; junction bases left unmatched: 5. The CDR3 loop spans 15 amino acids. As DNA, the CDR3 is TGTGCCAGCAGTGAGGACAGGGCGTATACAGATACGCAGTATTTT. Translating it yields CASSEDRAYTDTQYF.

The J gene is TRBJ1-2, the V gene TRBV20-1; perhaps TRBD1 as D (5 bases). This CDR3 contains 15 residues. CDR1 and CDR2 from the germline V gene are DFQATT and SNEGSKA (reference sequence). Trimming removed 3 bases from V and 5 bases from J, with 19 bases in between. The CDR3: CSASSGIGGTYGYTF. CDR3 nucleotides: TGCAGTGCTAGTTCCGGAATTGGGGGGACTTATGGCTACACCTTC.

V usage is TRBV29-1 and J usage is TRBJ1-1; tentative D call: TRBD1 (6 bases). CDR1 is SQVTM and CDR2 is ANQGSEA in the germline V gene. The CDR3 runs 12 residues. V lost 4 bases and J lost 6, with 12 bases in between. CDR3 amino acids: CSVVKGVAEAFF. Written as DNA, the CDR3 is TGCAGCGTTGTCAAGGGGGTCGCTGAAGCTTTCTTT.

J is TRBJ1-1 and V is TRBV7-2; D possibly corresponds to TRBD1 (6 bases). This CDR3 contains 14 residues. Germline lookup yields CDR1 SGHTA and CDR2 FQGNSA. Deletions cut 3 bases from V and 6 bases from J, with 14 bases between. The CDR3 reads CASSLSQGRAEAFF. As DNA, the CDR3 is TGTGCCAGCAGCTTGTCTCAGGGGCGCGCTGAAGCTTTCTTT.

The chain has TRBV6-5 and TRBJ2-3; TRBD2 aligns across 14 bases. V was clipped by 0 bases and J by 4 bases; unmatched bases: 9. Looked up from germline, CDR1 is MNHEY and CDR2 is SVGAGI. CDR3 length: 19 amino acids. The CDR3 loop is CASSYSWTSGRRIPDTQYF. In nucleotides, the CDR3 is TGTGCCAGCAGTTACTCTTGGACTAGCGGGAGGAGAATCCCAGATACGCAGTATTTT.

The table lists this clonotype with a count of one. The chain combines TRBV10-3 with TRBJ1-1; D not certain. The CDR3 has 14 residues. Germline V CDR1 and CDR2: ENHRY, SYGVKD. The ends were cut back, 0 bases at V and 5 bases at J, with 10 bases in the middle. The CDR3, as DNA: TGTGCCATCAGTGAGTCTTCTTCGAATACTGAAGCTTTCTTT. Its translation: CAISESSSNTEAFF.

The genes are TRBV27 and TRBJ2-3; D may be TRBD2 (5 bases). The CDR3 contains 16 residues. Germline CDR1 and CDR2: MNHEY and SMNVEV (reference sequence). V lost 2 bases and J lost 5, with 17 bases in between. CDR3 in DNA: TGTGCCAGCAGTTTAGGTGGGAGCCGGGTCGGAGATACGCAGTATTTT. This encodes CASSLGGSRVGDTQYF.

The CDR3 sequence is CSARGQGRGTDTQYF. The DNA of the CDR3 is TGCAGTGCTAGAGGACAGGGGCGAGGCACAGATACGCAGTATTTT. The rearrangement uses TRBV20-1 and TRBJ2-3; the match to TRBD1 covers 8 bases. Germline values: CDR1 DFQATT, CDR2 SNEGSKA (reference sequence). The CDR3 consists of 15 residues. V shed 1 base, J shed 1 base, and the junction held 4 bases outside the gene matches.

CDR3 DNA: TGTGCCAGCAACTCCGGGCCCGAGCAGTACTTC. It specifies CASNSGPEQYF. V usage is TRBV6-1 and J usage is TRBJ2-7; no firm D call. V lost 7 bases, J lost 6 bases, and 10 bases lay in between. CDR3 length: 11 residues. The germline V gene encodes CDR1 MNHNS and CDR2 SASEGT.

The chain uses TRBV7-2 and TRBJ2-1, with D possibly being TRBD2 (5 bases). V lost 1 base, J lost 5 bases, and 6 bases lay in between. The CDR3 is 13 amino acids. Germline-derived CDR1 and CDR2 are SGHTA and FQGNSA. The CDR3 sequence is CASSLVGDNEQFF. The DNA of the CDR3 is TGTGCCAGCAGCTTAGTGGGAGACAATGAGCAGTTCTTC.

This chain uses TRBV5-5 with TRBJ2-5; TRBD2 might be the D (5 bases). CDR1 and CDR2 from the germline V gene are SGHKS and YYEKEE (reference sequence). V dropped 1 base and J dropped 2 bases, with 9 bases sitting between them. CDR3 length: 14 residues. Here the CDR3 reads CASSLLQRQETQYF. CDR3 DNA sequence: TGTGCCAGCAGCTTGTTACAGCGGCAAGAGACCCAGTACTTC.

This sequence joins TRBV12-3 or TRBV12-4 and TRBJ2-7, with D possibly TRBD2 on 6 matching bases. The CDR3 is 15 residues long. Trimming left V 1 base short and J 0 bases short, with 10 bases between. The CDR3 DNA is TGTGCCAGCAGTTTAGAGCGGGCCAGCTCCTACGAGCAGTACTTC. As protein: CASSLERASSYEQYF.

By frequency in the sample, this clonotype is medium-sized (0.01 to 0.1%). The chain recombines TRBV11-1 with TRBJ2-3; D is uncertain. V lost 5 bases to trimming and J lost 4 bases, with 13 bases between them. From germline, CDR1 is SGHAT and CDR2 FQDESV (reference sequence). The CDR3 consists of 14 residues. CDR3 DNA sequence: TGTGCCAGCAGCCCAGGACCAGTCCCAGATACGCAGTATTTT. It specifies CASSPGPVPDTQYF.

The chain uses TRBV6-2 or TRBV6-3 and TRBJ2-1; 15 nucleotides line up with TRBD2. With V trimmed by 4 bases and J by 1 base, 8 bases remained unmatched. From germline, CDR1 is MNHEY and CDR2 SVGEGT. The CDR3 loop spans 19 amino acids. CDR3 in amino acids: CASSSLGGLAGGSYNEQFF. CDR3 DNA sequence: TGTGCCAGCAGTTCCCTTGGGGGACTAGCGGGAGGTTCCTACAATGAGCAGTTCTTC.

The chain employs TRBV25-1 and TRBJ2-1, with TRBD2 as a possible D gene (5 bases). CDR1 is MGHDK, CDR2 SYGVNS, per germline. The CDR3 runs to 14 residues. V lost 3 bases, J lost 10 bases, and 16 bases lay in between. The CDR3 DNA sequence: TGTGCCAGCAGTGATTACTGGTCTGGCGGGGAGCAGTTCTTC. It translates to CASSDYWSGGEQFF.

V usage is TRBV10-2 and J usage is TRBJ2-1; 7 bases line up with TRBD1. With V trimmed by 8 bases and J by 10 bases, 14 bases remained unmatched. The length of the CDR3 is 14 residues. Germline V CDR1 and CDR2: WSHSY, SAAADI. CDR3 sequence: CASRVTTATGEQFF. The CDR3 region has the DNA TGCGCCAGCCGAGTAACCACCGCGACAGGGGAGCAGTTCTTC.

This clonotype was detected only a few times. The V call is TRBV19, the J call TRBJ1-5; D is possibly TRBD1 (6 bases). Germline lookup yields CDR1 LNHDA and CDR2 SQIVND (reference sequence). The ends were cut back, 7 bases at V and 6 bases at J, with 22 bases in the middle. The CDR3 length is 16 residues. The CDR3 sequence is CASTPVGGQSGQPQHF. CDR3 nucleotides: TGTGCCAGTACCCCAGTAGGGGGGCAATCTGGTCAGCCCCAGCATTTT.

This rearrangement joins TRBV4-1 to TRBJ1-1; D unclear. Germline V gene sequence: CDR1 MGHRA, CDR2 YSYEKL. The ends were cut back, 3 bases at V and 1 base at J, with 15 bases in the middle. CDR3 length: 16 residues. CDR3 loop: CASSHHPARGNTEAFF. In DNA, the CDR3 is TGCGCCAGCAGCCACCACCCGGCACGGGGGAACACTGAAGCTTTCTTT.

The chain carries TRBV11-2 and TRBJ2-3; tentative D call: TRBD2 (6 bases). CDR3 size: 15 residues. V was cut by 8 bases and J by 6 bases, with 21 bases left in between. The germline V gene has CDR1 SGHAT and CDR2 FQNNGV. CDR3 region: CASLSGTGGRDTQYF. DNA for the CDR3: TGTGCCAGCCTCTCCGGGACTGGGGGTAGGGATACGCAGTATTTT.

This clonotype appeared a few times. The chain joins TRBV9 to TRBJ1-1, with no clear D. Deletions cut 0 bases from V and 4 bases from J, with 10 bases between. Germline V gene data show CDR1 as SGDLS and CDR2 as YYNGEE. There are 14 residues in the CDR3. The CDR3 sequence: CASSVDPLFTEAFF. For the CDR3, the DNA is TGTGCCAGCAGCGTAGATCCCCTCTTCACTGAAGCTTTCTTT.

The chain has TRBV27 and TRBJ1-6; no reliable D call. This CDR3 is 16 amino acids long. CDR1 and CDR2 (germline): MNHEY, SMNVEV (reference sequence). Trimming removed 2 bases at V and 0 bases at J, with 8 bases between. The CDR3 DNA is TGTGCCAGCAGTTTAAGGGCCTCCTCCTATAATTCACCCCTCCACTTT. Translated, it gives CASSLRASSYNSPLHF.

The chain combines TRBV2 with TRBJ1-4; 7 bases align to TRBD1. CDR1 and CDR2 from the germline V gene are SNHLY and FYNNEI. The CDR3 totals 12 residues. The trim removed 7 bases at V and 4 bases at J, leaving 0 bases unmatched. CDR3 residues: CASNRGNEKLFF. CDR3 in DNA: TGTGCCAGCAACAGGGGTAATGAAAAACTGTTTTTT.

This clonotype has only one observation. The chain carries TRBV30 and TRBJ1-2, with D hard to call. V lost 0 bases to trimming and J lost 2 bases, with 10 bases between them. The CDR3 has 14 amino acids. CDR1 GTSNPN and CDR2 SVGIG come from the germline V gene (reference sequence). DNA for the CDR3: TGTGCCTGGAGTGTTAGGACCGAGAACTATGGCTACACCTTC. Protein: CAWSVRTENYGYTF.

The J gene is TRBJ1-6, the V gene TRBV20-1, with 7 bases that match TRBD1. CDR3 length: 15 amino acids. Germline values: CDR1 DFQATT, CDR2 SNEGSKA (reference sequence). The V gene end was trimmed by 2 bases and the J gene end by 10 bases; junction bases not matched to a gene: 11. The CDR3 DNA reads as TGCAGTGCTAGACCCTTGACAGGGACCATATCACCCCTCCACTTT. Protein: CSARPLTGTISPLHF.

The chain has TRBV6-1 and TRBJ1-1; D remains unclear. CDR3 length: 13 residues. Per the germline V gene, CDR1 is MNHNS and CDR2 is SASEGT. The V gene lost 10 bases and the J gene lost 1 base, with 13 bases spanning the gap. CDR3 residues: CAIGPYSNTEAFF. In DNA form, the CDR3 reads TGTGCCATAGGCCCCTACTCGAACACTGAAGCTTTCTTT.

The sample holds a few counts of this clonotype. The chain joins TRBV19 to TRBJ2-5; 7 bases are shared with TRBD2. Trimming removed 3 bases from V and 5 bases from J; junction bases left unmatched: 9. Germline CDR1 reads LNHDA; CDR2 reads SQIVND (reference sequence). The CDR3 covers 15 residues. The CDR3, as DNA: TGTGCCAGTAGTATGTCGGGAGGCCCGTGGGAGACCCAGTACTTC. Its protein product is CASSMSGGPWETQYF.

V usage is TRBV6-2 or TRBV6-3 and J usage is TRBJ1-1, with unresolved D. CDR1 is MNHEY, CDR2 SVGEGT, per germline. V lost 0 bases to trimming and J lost 7 bases, with 12 bases between them. The CDR3 is made up of 14 amino acids. CDR3 sequence reads: CASSYSSPAGEAFF. The CDR3 nucleotides are TGTGCCAGCAGTTACTCGTCTCCTGCCGGTGAAGCTTTCTTT.